This entry is about one T cell receptor beta chain. Its antigen is not identified. The donors, nominally healthy at sampling, likely had unrecorded immune exposures. The record originates from a study of cytomegalovirus exposure and HLA in healthy donors. Findings of the study overall: Later on, a genetic analysis was performed. It linked a missense variant in DCLRE1C with V- and J-gene trimming of TCR beta.

The CDR3 spans 19 residues. In germline, CDR1 is SGHRS, CDR2 YFSETQ. The V and J ends lost 0 bases and 0 bases, in that order; junction bases with no gene match: 13. The PCR had 60 Vbeta and 13 Jbeta primers. Data came from immunoSEQ multiplex PCR; TCRdb stores just in-frame clones and leaves some out. The table includes fewer than 150,000 clones, approximately 62% detected once. The sequencing sample was made of PBMCs. The chain uses TRBV5-1 and TRBJ2-3; TRBD1 aligns across 7 bases. This TCR was sampled from a human donor in good health. The CDR3 region is CASSLVGRGSHPSTDTQYF. CDR3 DNA: TGCGCCAGCAGCTTGGTGGGCAGGGGGTCCCACCCCAGCACAGATACGCAGTATTTT.